These 30 T cell receptor beta chains were sequenced from one sample in a study of blood T cell repertoires in COVID-19. Generated by immunoSEQ multiplex PCR, the TCRdb table keeps only in-frame clones and is missing some. This table holds fewer than 400,000 clones, roughly 90% found once. The sample consisted of PBMCs or T cells enriched from blood (not recorded which). These receptors all come from a woman in her thirties who had recovered from COVID-19.

The chain couples TRBV28 to TRBJ1-3, with 11 bases aligning to TRBD1. CDR3 length: 14 amino acids. The germline gives CDR1 MDHEN, CDR2 SYDVKM. Trimming at V came to 11 bases and at J to 0 bases, leaving 3 bases not matched to a gene. CDR3 protein: CAGGTGGSGNTIYF. CDR3 sequence (DNA): TGTGCCGGGGGGACAGGGGGCTCTGGAAACACCATATATTTT. The full variable domain, in which reference TRBV28 and TRBJ1-3 provide the parts outside the CDR3, is DVKVTQSSRYLVKRTGEKVFLECVQDMDHENMFWYRQDPGLGLRLIYFSYDVKMKEKGDIPEGYSVSREKKERFSLILESASTNQTSMYLCAGGTGGSGNTIYFGEGSWLTVV.

The V gene is TRBV28, the J gene TRBJ2-2; perhaps TRBD1 as D (6 bases). Trimming left V 6 bases short and J 7 bases short, with 12 bases between. There are 13 residues in the CDR3. The germline gives CDR1 MDHEN, CDR2 SYDVKM. The CDR3 spells CASRGARFGELFF. The CDR3 nucleotides read TGTGCCAGCAGGGGGGCGAGGTTCGGGGAGCTGTTTTTT. Full variable domain (missing parts from reference TRBV28 and TRBJ2-2): DVKVTQSSRYLVKRTGEKVFLECVQDMDHENMFWYRQDPGLGLRLIYFSYDVKMKEKGDIPEGYSVSREKKERFSLILESASTNQTSMYLCASRGARFGELFFGEGSRLTVL.

This chain links TRBV6-2 or TRBV6-3 with TRBJ1-5, with 8 bases that match TRBD1. The CDR3 runs to 18 residues. The V gene end was trimmed by 5 bases and the J gene end by 0 bases; junction bases not matched to a gene: 12. Germline V gives CDR1 MNHEY, CDR2 SVGEGT. CDR3 loop: CASSAPDRDFYSNQPQHF. CDR3 DNA: TGTGCCAGCAGTGCCCCGGACAGGGATTTTTATAGCAATCAGCCCCAGCATTTT.

This chain joins TRBV11-2 and TRBJ1-2; TRBD1 matches at 7 bases. The germline V gene encodes CDR1 SGHAT and CDR2 FQNNGV. This CDR3 has 15 amino acids. Trimming took 2 bases from V and 5 from J; bases not matched to a gene: 8. The CDR3 DNA reads as TGTGCCAGCAGCTTATCCTCCGGGACAGTTTATGGCTACACCTTC. Amino acid sequence: CASSLSSGTVYGYTF.

The chain is built from TRBV6-2 or TRBV6-3 and TRBJ2-5; 9 positions agree with TRBD2. Trimming took 0 bases from V and 4 from J; bases not matched to a gene: 6. Per the germline V gene, CDR1 is MNHEY and CDR2 is SVGEGT. This CDR3 comprises 16 residues. The CDR3 bases are TGTGCCAGCAGTTACTCGTGGCGGGGGGGGCGAGAGACCCAGTACTTC. Its protein product is CASSYSWRGGRETQYF.

The chain is built from TRBV4-1 and TRBJ2-5; 10 bases align to TRBD2. Germline V gene sequence: CDR1 MGHRA, CDR2 YSYEKL. Trimming cost V 2 bases and J 5 bases; bases outside gene matches: 2. This CDR3 has 14 residues. CDR3 in amino acids: CASSQLAGVETQYF. CDR3 nucleotides: TGCGCCAGCAGCCAACTAGCGGGAGTGGAGACCCAGTACTTC.

This clone occurred once. The chain couples TRBV6-5 to TRBJ1-3, with 7 bases aligning to TRBD1. The CDR3 spans 13 residues. In germline, CDR1 is MNHEY, CDR2 SVGAGI. The J segment lost 11 bases and the V segment lost 6 bases, leaving 10 bases of the junction unmatched. The CDR3 is CASSPGQFFPIYF. DNA of the CDR3: TGTGCCAGCAGCCCGGGACAGTTCTTCCCCATATATTTT.

This clone has more than one count but fewer than ten. The J gene is TRBJ1-1, the V gene TRBV30; D gene ambiguous. The CDR3 has 13 amino acids. The ends were cut back, 4 bases at V and 5 bases at J, with 14 bases in the middle. CDR1 and CDR2 (germline): GTSNPN, SVGIG (reference sequence). The CDR3 DNA reads TGTGCCTGGAAGAGGAGGGAGAAGACTGAAGCTTTCTTT. Encoded protein: CAWKRREKTEAFF.

The chain links TRBV5-1 to TRBJ2-7, with 12 bases that match TRBD2. Germline V lookup: CDR1 SGHRS, CDR2 YFSETQ. J gave up 4 bases and V 6 bases, and 14 bases lay outside the gene matches. The CDR3 covers 17 residues. The CDR3, as DNA: TGCGCCAGCACCTCTGGGGGGACTAGCGGGTTGTTGTACGAGCAGTACTTC. Translating gives CASTSGGTSGLLYEQYF.

On this clone itself: The same CDR3 also results from other DNA sequences found in this sample. This sequence joins TRBV19 and TRBJ1-5; 8 positions agree with TRBD1. V lost 3 bases and J lost 7; bases outside the gene matches: 8. This CDR3 has 15 amino acids. Germline values: CDR1 LNHDA, CDR2 SQIVND (reference sequence). Here the CDR3 reads CASSISGQGGQPQHF. CDR3 bases: TGTGCCAGTAGTATCTCCGGACAGGGAGGGCAGCCCCAGCATTTT.

V gene TRBV13 combines with J gene TRBJ2-1; tentatively, D is TRBD2 (6 bases). Germline V gene data show CDR1 as PRHDT and CDR2 as FYEKMQ (reference sequence). The CDR3 length is 12 residues. Trimming took off 0 bases at V and 9 bases at J, with 6 bases between the two ends. For the CDR3, the DNA is TGTGCCAGCAGCTTAGGGGGAGGTGAGCAGTTCTTC. This gives the protein CASSLGGGEQFF.

The chain carries TRBV7-9 and TRBJ1-5; 8 bases are shared with TRBD1. In germline, CDR1 is SEHNR, CDR2 FQNEAQ (reference sequence). This CDR3 is built from 14 residues. V trimming: 1 base; J trimming: 6 bases; junction bases outside the gene matches: 2. The CDR3 sequence is CASSLVGQVQPQHF. In DNA, the CDR3 is TGTGCCAGCAGCTTAGTGGGACAGGTTCAGCCCCAGCATTTT.

This clone turned up a few times. The gene calls are TRBV24-1 and TRBJ2-1, with 10 positions matching TRBD1. The CDR3 is 16 amino acids. Trimming took 2 bases from V and 5 from J; bases not matched to a gene: 5. CDR1 is KGHDR and CDR2 is SFDVKD in the germline V gene. CDR3 residues: CATSDWRQGADNEQFF. DNA for the CDR3: TGTGCCACCAGTGATTGGCGACAGGGGGCTGACAATGAGCAGTTCTTC.

This chain joins TRBV7-3 and TRBJ2-5, with 7 bases that match TRBD2. Germline V gives CDR1 SGHTA, CDR2 FQGTGA. The CDR3 is 14 residues long. With 5 bases clipped from V and 4 bases from J, the junction kept 7 bases outside the gene matches. CDR3 sequence: CASSTNGGRETQYF. CDR3 nucleotide sequence: TGTGCCAGCAGCACGAACGGGGGGAGAGAGACCCAGTACTTC.

The V gene is TRBV5-1, the J gene TRBJ2-7; D remains ambiguous. The V gene lost 2 bases and the J gene lost 3 bases, with 15 bases spanning the gap. CDR1 and CDR2 (germline): SGHRS, YFSETQ. The CDR3 length is 15 residues. The CDR3 region is CASSFGSTSIYEQYF. CDR3 bases: TGCGCCAGCAGCTTCGGTTCCACCTCCATCTACGAGCAGTACTTC.

The V gene is TRBV7-2, the J gene TRBJ2-3; TRBD1 aligns across 7 bases. There are 18 residues in the CDR3. CDR1 SGHTA and CDR2 FQGNSA come from the germline V gene. V lost 5 bases, J lost 4 bases, and 18 bases stayed unmatched. The CDR3: CASSRPRTGVTWADTQYF. The CDR3 bases are TGTGCCAGCAGCCGGCCAAGAACAGGGGTGACTTGGGCAGATACGCAGTATTTT. Full variable domain (outside the CDR3, taken from reference TRBV7-2 and TRBJ2-3): GAGVSQSPSNKVTEKGKDVELRCDPISGHTALYWYRQSLGQGLEFLIYFQGNSAPDKSGLPSDRFSAERTGGSVSTLTIQRTQQEDSAVYLCASSRPRTGVTWADTQYFGPGTRLTVL.

This clone turned up a few times. This chain uses TRBV3-1 (or the pseudogene TRBV3-2) with TRBJ2-3; TRBD1 might be the D (5 bases). With 0 bases removed from V and 5 bases from J, the gap between germline ends came to 12 bases. CDR1 is LGHDT and CDR2 is YNNKEL in the germline V gene (reference sequence). CDR3 length: 15 residues. CDR3 in DNA: TGTGCCAGCAGCCAAGATGCCAGGGCCGAAGATACGCAGTATTTT. Amino acids: CASSQDARAEDTQYF.

The table lists this clone with a count of one. This rearrangement joins TRBV14 to TRBJ1-4, with D possibly matching TRBD1 (6 bases). The length of the CDR3 is 15 residues. Germline V gene sequence: CDR1 SGHDN, CDR2 FVKESK. Trimming pared 2 bases from V and 7 bases from J, leaving 14 bases between. The CDR3 DNA sequence: TGTGCCAGCAGCCAACGGGGGGCCGGGCTTGAAAAACTGTTTTTT. This codes for CASSQRGAGLEKLFF. The variable domain in full, completed from reference TRBV14 and TRBJ1-4, reads EAGVTQFPSHSVIEKGQTVTLRCDPISGHDNLYWYRRVMGKEIKFLLHFVKESKQDESGMPNNRFLAERTGGTYSTLKVQPAELEDSGVYFCASSQRGAGLEKLFFGSGTQLSVL.

V usage is TRBV10-3 and J usage is TRBJ1-2; 8 positions agree with TRBD1. This CDR3 has 13 amino acids. The V gene's germline CDR1 is ENHRY and CDR2 SYGVKD. J gave up 3 bases and V 9 bases, and 6 bases lay outside the gene matches. CDR3 in amino acids: CAISDRDDYGYTF. As DNA, the CDR3 is TGTGCCATTTCGGACAGGGACGACTATGGCTACACCTTC.

The chain joins TRBV5-1 to TRBJ1-1; maybe TRBD1 (6 bases). Per the germline V gene, CDR1 is SGHRS and CDR2 is YFSETQ. CDR3 length equals 15 residues. The V end lost 4 bases, the J end lost 2 bases, and 15 bases lay between the germline ends. CDR3 coding DNA: TGCGCCAGCAGCGCCTCGAGGACAGAAAACACTGAAGCTTTCTTT. It yields the protein CASSASRTENTEAFF. The variable domain in full, completed from reference TRBV5-1 and TRBJ1-1, reads KAGVTQTPRYLIKTRGQQVTLSCSPISGHRSVSWYQQTPGQGLQFLFEYFSETQRNKGNFPGRFSGRQFSNSRSEMNVSTLELGDSALYLCASSASRTENTEAFFGQGTRLTVV.

The chain recombines TRBV11-2 with TRBJ2-7; D uncertain. This CDR3 is 15 amino acids long. Germline V gives CDR1 SGHAT, CDR2 FQNNGV. V dropped 5 bases and J dropped 1 base, with 15 bases sitting between them. This chain's CDR3 is CASSRLVVVSYEQYF. Written as DNA, the CDR3 is TGTGCCAGCAGCCGTTTAGTTGTTGTTTCCTACGAGCAGTACTTC.

J is TRBJ2-7 and V is TRBV14; maybe TRBD2 (5 bases). Trimming left V 3 bases short and J 0 bases short, with 18 bases between. CDR3 length: 17 amino acids. Germline loops: CDR1 SGHDN, CDR2 FVKESK. CDR3 bases: TGTGCCAGCAGCCAGGGCTTAATTACGGGGATCTCCTACGAGCAGTACTTC. This encodes CASSQGLITGISYEQYF.

V and J are TRBV3-1 (or the pseudogene TRBV3-2) and TRBJ1-2, with D unclear. The CDR3 covers 12 residues. Trimming pared 3 bases from V and 4 bases from J, leaving 6 bases between. In germline, CDR1 is LGHDT, CDR2 YNNKEL (reference sequence). This CDR3 is CASSQEFYGYTF. CDR3 in DNA: TGTGCCAGCAGCCAGGAGTTCTATGGCTACACCTTC.

The chain is built from TRBV6-5 and TRBJ2-5, with 8 bases identical to TRBD1. Germline V gene lookup returns CDR1 MNHEY and CDR2 SVGAGI. The CDR3 has 12 residues. J was trimmed by 4 bases and V by 6 bases; bases with no gene match: 1. CDR3 DNA: TGTGCCAGCAGCGGACAGGGAGAGACCCAGTACTTC. Amino acid sequence: CASSGQGETQYF.

The rearrangement links TRBV3-1 (or the pseudogene TRBV3-2) to TRBJ1-1, with D perhaps TRBD1 (6 bases). This CDR3 contains 15 residues. V was shortened by 6 bases and J by 2 bases, with 16 bases between the two germline ends. Germline loops: CDR1 LGHDT, CDR2 YNNKEL (reference sequence). The CDR3, as DNA: TGTGCCAGCAGGCCCCGACAGGATTCTAACACTGAAGCTTTCTTT. Amino acid sequence: CASRPRQDSNTEAFF.

In this sample, this clone is medium-sized (0.01 to 0.1%). The V gene is TRBV28, the J gene TRBJ1-2, with D perhaps TRBD1 (5 bases). Germline CDR1 MDHEN, CDR2 SYDVKM. Trimming took 10 bases from V and 4 from J, leaving 16 bases between them. The CDR3 totals 13 residues. The CDR3: CATTGGSGYGYTF. The CDR3 nucleotides are TGTGCCACCACGGGGGGTAGCGGCTATGGCTACACCTTC.

V is TRBV13 and J is TRBJ2-1; D unresolved. The germline gives CDR1 PRHDT, CDR2 FYEKMQ (reference sequence). The CDR3 has 16 amino acids. Trimming cost V 0 bases and J 3 bases, with 12 bases left between them. CDR3 DNA sequence: TGTGCCAGCAGCTTAGGGGTCCAGGTAAGCTACAATGAGCAGTTCTTC. This codes for CASSLGVQVSYNEQFF.

The rearrangement joins TRBV7-2 to TRBJ1-5; 9 bases are shared with TRBD1. J was trimmed by 4 bases and V by 1 base; bases with no gene match: 5. The V gene's germline CDR1 is SGHTA and CDR2 FQGNSA. There are 16 residues in the CDR3. The CDR3 sequence is CASSLGGTGWNQPQHF. CDR3 DNA: TGTGCCAGCAGCTTAGGGGGGACAGGGTGGAATCAGCCCCAGCATTTT.

The CDR3 reads CASSPGAIYGYTF. CDR3 sequence (DNA): TGTGCCAGCAGCCCAGGGGCTATATATGGCTACACCTTC. The chain carries TRBV7-2 and TRBJ1-2, with a possible D match to TRBD1 (6 bases). The CDR3 runs to 13 residues. V was pared by 5 bases and J by 5 bases, with 12 bases between. Germline CDR1 and CDR2: SGHTA and FQGNSA. The full variable domain, completed using reference TRBV7-2 and TRBJ1-2, is GAGVSQSPSNKVTEKGKDVELRCDPISGHTALYWYRQSLGQGLEFLIYFQGNSAPDKSGLPSDRFSAERTGGSVSTLTIQRTQQEDSAVYLCASSPGAIYGYTFGSGTRLTVV.

This chain connects TRBV28 to TRBJ2-1; TRBD2 aligns across 11 bases. V lost 6 bases to trimming and J lost 10 bases; unmatched junction nucleotides: 11. The CDR3 covers 15 residues. Germline V lookup: CDR1 MDHEN, CDR2 SYDVKM. The CDR3 DNA sequence: TGTGCCAGCAGCCCCGGGACTAGCGGTACTGGGGAGCAGTTCTTC. Residues: CASSPGTSGTGEQFF. Variable domain in full (rest from reference TRBV28 and TRBJ2-1): DVKVTQSSRYLVKRTGEKVFLECVQDMDHENMFWYRQDPGLGLRLIYFSYDVKMKEKGDIPEGYSVSREKKERFSLILESASTNQTSMYLCASSPGTSGTGEQFFGPGTRLTVL.